The next 30 T cell receptor beta chains were all read from a single sample in a study of blood T cell repertoires in COVID-19. Produced via immunoSEQ multiplex PCR; TCRdb's table is partial and in-frame only. The table lists a few hundred thousand clones, under 90% of them singletons. Sequences were obtained from peripheral blood. These receptors were collected from a woman between 35 and 50 years old who had recovered from COVID-19.

In this sample, this clone turned up once. The gene calls are TRBV7-6 and TRBJ1-1, with D perhaps TRBD1 (5 bases). Germline V gives CDR1 SGHVS, CDR2 FNYEAQ. Trimming took off 5 bases at V and 3 bases at J, with 16 bases between the two ends. The CDR3 contains 15 residues. The CDR3 DNA sequence: TGTGCCAGCAGCAGAAAAGGGGTAGGGGACACTGAAGCTTTCTTT. The encoded protein is CASSRKGVGDTEAFF.

The rearrangement joins TRBV28 to TRBJ1-5, with 8 bases fitting TRBD1. The CDR3 has 15 amino acids. Trimming took 6 bases from V and 7 from J; bases not matched to a gene: 11. Looked up from germline, CDR1 is MDHEN and CDR2 is SYDVKM. CDR3 sequence (DNA): TGTGCCAGCAGCCAACCAACAGGGGGACGGCAGCCCCAGCATTTT. Protein product: CASSQPTGGRQPQHF. Full variable domain (missing parts from reference TRBV28 and TRBJ1-5): DVKVTQSSRYLVKRTGEKVFLECVQDMDHENMFWYRQDPGLGLRLIYFSYDVKMKEKGDIPEGYSVSREKKERFSLILESASTNQTSMYLCASSQPTGGRQPQHFGDGTRLSIL.

Regarding this clone: The same CDR3 arises from other DNA sequences in this sample as well. The rearrangement joins TRBV7-2 to TRBJ2-7, with a weak D call TRBD2 (6 bases). V was clipped by 4 bases and J by 4 bases, with 14 bases between them. The germline CDR1 and CDR2 sequences are SGHTA and FQGNSA. This CDR3 is 14 amino acids long. DNA of the CDR3: TGTGCCAGCAGCTCCCCGGGACTGTCATACGAGCAGTACTTC. This codes for CASSSPGLSYEQYF.

V usage is TRBV5-4 and J usage is TRBJ2-3; TRBD1 agrees at 9 bases. Germline V lookup: CDR1 SGHNT, CDR2 YYREEE (reference sequence). Germline trimming cut 7 bases from V and 6 bases from J; bases unmatched to any gene: 6. This CDR3 region has 13 residues. CDR3 DNA sequence: TGTGCCAGCGGGAGGACAGGGGCGGATACGCAGTATTTT. Protein: CASGRTGADTQYF.

The chain is built from TRBV9 and TRBJ1-5, with D unresolved. This CDR3 is 13 amino acids long. Trimming removed 0 bases from V and 4 bases from J, with 5 bases in between. Germline CDR1 reads SGDLS; CDR2 reads YYNGEE. The DNA for the CDR3 is TGTGCCAGCAGCGTAGAAGAGAATCAGCCCCAGCATTTT. It specifies CASSVEENQPQHF.

The CDR3 coding sequence is TGCGCCAGCAGCTTGGCAATGGACAAGTCCTACGAGCAGTACTTC. It yields the protein CASSLAMDKSYEQYF. The chain employs TRBV5-1 and TRBJ2-7; perhaps TRBD1 as D (5 bases). The CDR3 spans 15 residues. Between the trimmed V and J ends, which lost 0 bases and 1 base, there was a span of 11 bases. Germline CDR1 and CDR2: SGHRS and YFSETQ. The complete variable domain, with remaining parts taken from reference TRBV5-1 and TRBJ2-7, reads KAGVTQTPRYLIKTRGQQVTLSCSPISGHRSVSWYQQTPGQGLQFLFEYFSETQRNKGNFPGRFSGRQFSNSRSEMNVSTLELGDSALYLCASSLAMDKSYEQYFGPGTRLTVT.

V and J are TRBV27 and TRBJ2-7; possibly TRBD2 for D (6 bases). V was trimmed by 8 bases and J by 5 bases, leaving 16 bases between them. The CDR3 spans 13 residues. CDR1 and CDR2 (germline): MNHEY, SMNVEV (reference sequence). The CDR3 region is CASRGRGRHEQYF. The CDR3, as DNA: TGTGCCAGCCGGGGACGGGGGAGGCACGAGCAGTACTTC.

The chain is built from TRBV7-2 and TRBJ1-3; 7 positions match TRBD1. The CDR3 loop spans 13 amino acids. V gave up 4 bases and J gave up 4 bases; unmatched junction bases: 1. CDR1 is SGHTA and CDR2 is FQGNSA in the germline V gene. The CDR3 DNA follows: TGTGCCAGCAGCTCGGACAGGGGAAACACCATATATTTT. It codes for CASSSDRGNTIYF.

The rearrangement joins TRBV11-3 to TRBJ2-5; maybe TRBD1 (6 bases). The CDR3 totals 14 residues. The germline gives CDR1 SGHNT, CDR2 YENEEA. Trimming shortened V by 4 bases and J by 0 bases, and 9 bases separated the two germline ends. The CDR3 is CASSSWTDQETQYF. For the CDR3, the DNA is TGTGCCAGCAGCTCTTGGACAGACCAAGAGACCCAGTACTTC.

Here the CDR3 DNA reads TGTGCCAGCTCACCTCGCGGTAGCGGGGTACAAGAGACCCAGTACTTC. Its protein is CASSPRGSGVQETQYF. The rearrangement uses TRBV18 and TRBJ2-5; 8 bases match TRBD2. CDR3 length equals 16 residues. Germline CDR1 KGHSH, CDR2 LQKENI. The V gene end was trimmed by 3 bases and the J gene end by 2 bases; junction bases not matched to a gene: 8.

The chain carries TRBV1 and TRBJ2-3; no DNA check was done on the table's D call, TRBD2. TRBV1 is flagged as a pseudogene. The CDR3 spans 16 residues. In DNA form, the CDR3 reads TGCACCAGCAGCCGGGAGGCGGGGCCCCCCCCAGATACGCAGTATTTT. Residues: CTSSREAGPPPDTQYF.

V usage is TRBV19 and J usage is TRBJ1-2; 7 bases are shared with TRBD1. The germline gives CDR1 LNHDA, CDR2 SQIVND (reference sequence). The CDR3 has 16 residues. V shed 4 bases and J 1 base; nucleotides not matched to a gene: 9. CDR3 nucleotide sequence: TGTGCCAGTAGTAGCCCGGACAGGAGACGTAACTATGGCTACACCTTC. Protein: CASSSPDRRRNYGYTF.

The V and J genes are TRBV27 and TRBJ2-3, with a tentative D call TRBD2 (5 bases). From germline, CDR1 is MNHEY and CDR2 SMNVEV (reference sequence). V shed 3 bases and J shed 4 bases, with 11 bases lying between them. The CDR3 totals 14 residues. The CDR3, as DNA: TGTGCCAGCAGTTTGAGTAGCGCCGCAGATACGCAGTATTTT. Protein sequence: CASSLSSAADTQYF.

This clone has a handful of counts. This rearrangement joins TRBV7-2 to TRBJ2-4; the D gene is possibly TRBD2 (6 bases). Per germline, CDR1 SGHTA and CDR2 FQGNSA. This CDR3 region has 14 residues. V gave up 2 bases and J gave up 7 bases, with 12 bases separating them. CDR3 sequence: CASSLQPSVNIQYF. The CDR3 nucleotides read TGTGCCAGCAGCTTACAACCTAGCGTGAACATTCAGTACTTC. The full variable domain, its missing parts supplied by reference TRBV7-2 and TRBJ2-4, is GAGVSQSPSNKVTEKGKDVELRCDPISGHTALYWYRQSLGQGLEFLIYFQGNSAPDKSGLPSDRFSAERTGGSVSTLTIQRTQQEDSAVYLCASSLQPSVNIQYFGAGTRLSVL.

The chain links TRBV4-1 to TRBJ1-6; maybe TRBD1 (6 bases). Trimming cost V 0 bases and J 8 bases, with 14 bases left between them. Germline assignment: CDR1 MGHRA and CDR2 YSYEKL. This CDR3 is built from 16 residues. This CDR3 reads CASSQDSARGYSPLHF. DNA for the CDR3: TGCGCCAGCAGCCAAGATTCGGCCAGGGGTTATTCACCCCTCCACTTT.

The genes are TRBV6-5 and TRBJ2-7, with D maybe TRBD1 (5 bases). V lost 5 bases, J lost 6 bases, and 17 bases lay in between. CDR1 is MNHEY and CDR2 is SVGAGI in the germline V gene. This CDR3 region has 14 residues. CDR3 amino acids: CASSTGASTGEQYF. Written as DNA, the CDR3 is TGTGCCAGCAGTACTGGGGCCTCCACGGGCGAGCAGTACTTC.

The chain couples TRBV10-3 to TRBJ2-3, with 13 positions matching TRBD2. This CDR3 is 17 amino acids long. V lost 6 bases to trimming and J lost 0 bases; unmatched junction nucleotides: 6. From germline, CDR1 is ENHRY and CDR2 SYGVKD. The CDR3 sequence: CAISTGLAGLSTDTQYF. The CDR3, as DNA: TGTGCCATCAGCACGGGACTAGCGGGATTAAGCACAGATACGCAGTATTTT.

The CDR3 region is CASRLNRGSSYEQYF. The CDR3 DNA sequence: TGTGCCAGCAGATTAAACAGGGGGAGCTCCTACGAGCAGTACTTC. The chain employs TRBV27 and TRBJ2-7; 8 bases are shared with TRBD1. V shed 6 bases, J shed 0 bases, and the junction held 7 bases outside the gene matches. Germline assignment: CDR1 MNHEY and CDR2 SMNVEV (reference sequence). The CDR3 runs to 15 residues.

The chain recombines TRBV23-1 with TRBJ2-7, with 8 bases aligning to TRBD1. TRBV23-1 is filed as an ORF, its function uncertain. The CDR3 has 15 amino acids. V shed 4 bases, J shed 3 bases, and the junction held 8 bases outside the gene matches. The chain's CDR3 is CASSLESDRDYEQYF. CDR3 coding DNA: TGCGCCAGCAGTCTTGAGTCGGACAGGGACTACGAGCAGTACTTC.

The rearrangement uses TRBV6-5 and TRBJ1-5, with no clear D. V was pared by 7 bases and J by 3 bases, with 10 bases between. Germline V gives CDR1 MNHEY, CDR2 SVGAGI. The CDR3 length is 13 residues. CDR3 sequence: CASKAGINQPQHF. The CDR3 DNA reads as TGTGCCAGCAAAGCGGGGATCAATCAGCCCCAGCATTTT.

The chain carries TRBV29-1 and TRBJ2-7; no reliable D call. The CDR3 has 14 amino acids. V shed 3 bases and J shed 3 bases, with 15 bases lying between them. The V gene's germline CDR1 is SQVTM and CDR2 ANQGSEA. The CDR3 coding sequence is TGCAGCGTTGAGTTTCAAGAGATGAACTACGAGCAGTACTTC. This translates into CSVEFQEMNYEQYF.

As to this clone: A much larger clonotype is one base distant, so this may be a read error. This sequence joins TRBV3-1 (or the pseudogene TRBV3-2) and TRBJ2-2; the D gene is possibly TRBD1 (5 bases). The CDR3 has 14 amino acids. In germline, CDR1 is LGHDT, CDR2 YNNKEL (reference sequence). The V end lost 2 bases, the J end lost 1 base, and 5 bases lay between the germline ends. CDR3 sequence reads: CASSQQGNTGELFF. For the CDR3, the DNA is TGTGCCAGCAGCCAACAGGGGAACACCGGGGAGCTGTTTTTT.

The gene calls are TRBV19 and TRBJ2-3; the match to TRBD2 covers 8 bases. Germline V CDR1 and CDR2: LNHDA, SQIVND (reference sequence). The CDR3 consists of 14 residues. Unmatched junction bases numbered 6, after V lost 7 bases and J lost 3 bases. CDR3 loop: CASTSSGSTDTQYF. In DNA, the CDR3 is TGTGCCAGTACCTCCAGCGGGAGTACAGATACGCAGTATTTT.

V gene TRBV2 combines with J gene TRBJ1-2, with 7 bases lining up with TRBD1. With 3 bases clipped from V and 4 bases from J, the junction kept 5 bases outside the gene matches. There are 14 residues in the CDR3. Germline assignment: CDR1 SNHLY and CDR2 FYNNEI. As DNA, the CDR3 is TGTGCCAGCAGTGAGGGGGGACAGACCTATGGCTACACCTTC. Translation gives CASSEGGQTYGYTF.

This clone was seen a single time. The V and J genes are TRBV19 and TRBJ1-6; D perhaps matches TRBD1 (6 bases). In germline, CDR1 is LNHDA, CDR2 SQIVND (reference sequence). This CDR3 comprises 14 residues. The V gene lost 7 bases and the J gene lost 5 bases, with 12 bases spanning the gap. The CDR3 sequence is CASTGGQNNSPLHF. CDR3 coding DNA: TGTGCCAGTACCGGTGGACAGAATAATTCACCCCTCCACTTT.

The chain links TRBV20-1 to TRBJ2-5; D possibly corresponds to TRBD1 (6 bases). V was clipped by 3 bases and J by 3 bases, with 14 bases between them. CDR3 length equals 14 residues. CDR1 is DFQATT, CDR2 SNEGSKA, per germline (reference sequence). CDR3 sequence reads: CSASILQGKETQYF. CDR3 nucleotides: TGCAGTGCTAGTATATTACAGGGAAAAGAGACCCAGTACTTC.

V usage is TRBV24-1 and J usage is TRBJ2-3; tentatively, D is TRBD2 (6 bases). Germline assignment: CDR1 KGHDR and CDR2 SFDVKD. The CDR3 has 13 amino acids. The V end lost 10 bases, the J end lost 1 base, and 11 bases lay between the germline ends. CDR3 sequence reads: CATTSSGTDTQYF. For the CDR3, the DNA is TGTGCCACGACGTCTAGCGGCACAGATACGCAGTATTTT.

The rearrangement joins TRBV9 to TRBJ1-3; 8 bases line up with TRBD1. V shed 3 bases and J 7 bases; nucleotides not matched to a gene: 15. Germline V CDR1 and CDR2: SGDLS, YYNGEE. The CDR3 length is 17 residues. CDR3 sequence reads: CASSASGGPSMFNTIYF. CDR3 nucleotide sequence: TGTGCCAGCAGCGCCTCAGGGGGCCCTTCGATGTTCAACACCATATATTTT.

The gene calls are TRBV24-1 and TRBJ2-2, with D possibly TRBD2 on 6 matching bases. This CDR3 spans 15 amino acids. CDR1 and CDR2 (germline): KGHDR, SFDVKD. V lost 1 base, J lost 3 bases, and 8 bases lay in between. The CDR3 loop is CATSDFERDTGELFF. The CDR3 DNA follows: TGTGCCACCAGTGATTTCGAGCGGGACACCGGGGAGCTGTTTTTT.

J is TRBJ1-3 and V is TRBV18, with D unclear. Germline V gene sequence: CDR1 KGHSH, CDR2 LQKENI. The CDR3 length is 14 residues. Trimming took off 2 bases at V and 0 bases at J, with 5 bases between the two ends. The CDR3 nucleotides read TGTGCCAGCTCACCATCCGGCTCTGGAAACACCATATATTTT. Translating it yields CASSPSGSGNTIYF.